The 15 T cell receptor beta chains below were found in one sample sequenced in a study of T cells in Graves' hyperthyroidism and ophthalmopathy. Template material for amplifying TCR beta CDR3 regions consisted of RNA transcripts. Initially, a first-round RT-PCR of the TCR CDR3 employed the HTBI primer set. TCRdb called the multiplex PCR reads again in MiXCR, with one record for every CDR3 protein. The sample has over 300,000 distinct CDR3 sequences, 12% to 15% seen once. Sequenced sample: blood. The receptor set was obtained from a woman aged 40 to 55 with Graves' ophthalmopathy.

This rearrangement joins TRBV20-1 to TRBJ1-1; 10 bases align to TRBD1. Trimming cost V 3 bases and J 6 bases; bases outside gene matches: 10. The CDR3 is 15 amino acids. Germline V gene lookup returns CDR1 DFQATT and CDR2 SNEGSKA (reference sequence). The CDR3 DNA follows: TGCAGTGCTAGGGGGGACAGGGGCTTTTTTGCTGAAGCTTTCTTT. Translation gives CSARGDRGFFAEAFF.

Remarks on this clonotype: At one end the junction does not follow the germline gene, possibly because of a read error. This rearrangement joins TRBV4-1 to TRBJ1-1; 8 positions match TRBD1. CDR1 is MGHRA and CDR2 is YSYEKL in the germline V gene. The length of the CDR3 is 14 residues. The CDR3 loop reads CASNRDRTYTGAFF. CDR3 nucleotides: TGCGCCAGCAACCGGGACAGGACCTACACTGGAGCTTTCTTT.

This clonotype was seen many times. V is TRBV20-1 and J is TRBJ2-7; TRBD1 agrees at 9 bases. Germline V lookup: CDR1 DFQATT, CDR2 SNEGSKA (reference sequence). Germline trimming cut 6 bases from V and 6 bases from J; bases unmatched to any gene: 9. This CDR3 is built from 13 residues. For the CDR3, the DNA is TGCAGTGCCCGGATGGGACAGGGTCGCGAGCAGTACTTC. This gives the protein CSARMGQGREQYF.

This clonotype showed up many times. The chain joins TRBV3-1 to TRBJ1-1; D gene uncertain. V was cut by 1 base and J by 1 base, with 7 bases left in between. This CDR3 comprises 14 residues. Germline V CDR1 and CDR2: LGHDT, YNNKEL (reference sequence). The CDR3 spells CASSQGVGNTEAFF. The DNA of the CDR3 is TGTGCCAGCAGCCAAGGAGTAGGGAACACTGAAGCTTTCTTT.

This clonotype appeared a single time. Compared with germline, one end of the junction differs, possibly owing to a read error. J is TRBJ2-5 and V is TRBV29-1; TRBD2 agrees at 7 bases. This CDR3 is built from 13 residues. Germline V gives CDR1 SQVTM, CDR2 ANQGSEA. CDR3: CSAPSGAQETQYF. The CDR3 DNA reads TGTAGCGCCCCTAGCGGAGCCCAAGAGACCCAGTACTTC.

The chain uses TRBV20-1 and TRBJ1-3; D is undetermined. Germline V CDR1 and CDR2: DFQATT, SNEGSKA (reference sequence). V was trimmed by 3 bases and J by 0 bases, leaving 6 bases between them. The length of the CDR3 is 13 residues. The CDR3 nucleotides read TGCAGTGCTAGCCATAACTCTGGAAACACCATATATTTT. Translating it yields CSASHNSGNTIYF.

The table lists this clonotype with many counts. The J gene is TRBJ1-1, the V gene TRBV6-5; TRBD1 agrees at 8 bases. This CDR3 is built from 15 residues. CDR1 and CDR2 (germline): MNHEY, SVGAGI. With V trimmed by 2 bases and J by 10 bases, 12 bases remained unmatched. Here the CDR3 DNA reads TGTGCCAGCAGTTACCCCCCAGGACAGGGCGAGGGAGCTTTCTTT. Its translation: CASSYPPGQGEGAFF.

In nucleotides, the CDR3 is TGCAGCGTTGACCCGGACGGACAGGGGTGGTCTGGCTACACCTTC. Protein sequence: CSVDPDGQGWSGYTF. The chain employs TRBV29-1 and TRBJ1-2; TRBD1 matches 9 bases. The CDR3 sequence is 15 residues long. The V gene end was trimmed by 3 bases and the J gene end by 7 bases; junction bases not matched to a gene: 12. Germline assignment: CDR1 SQVTM and CDR2 ANQGSEA.

This sequence joins TRBV2 and TRBJ2-2, with D hard to call. The CDR3 covers 15 residues. The V and J ends lost 5 bases and 1 base respectively, with 11 bases between them. The V gene's germline CDR1 is SNHLY and CDR2 FYNNEI. CDR3 nucleotide sequence: TGTGCCAGCAGTCCGCCCCCTTTGAACACCGGGGAGCTGTTTTTT. This encodes CASSPPPLNTGELFF.

This clonotype was seen ten or more times. V and J are TRBV27 and TRBJ1-5; no reliable D call. Germline CDR1 and CDR2: MNHEY and SMNVEV (reference sequence). V lost 6 bases to trimming and J lost 3 bases, with 15 bases between them. This CDR3 spans 15 amino acids. In DNA form, the CDR3 reads TGTGCCAGCAGACAAGTTGGGCAGTACAATCAGCCCCAGCATTTT. Amino acid sequence: CASRQVGQYNQPQHF.

This clonotype was detected a few times. One junction end does not reproduce the germline sequence, and a read error may be involved. The genes are TRBV10-1 and TRBJ2-2; D gene unclear. The CDR3 is made up of 16 amino acids. The germline V gene has CDR1 WNHNN and CDR2 SYGVQD (reference sequence). The CDR3 loop reads CASSEPTWSKTGELFF. The CDR3 nucleotides are TGCGCCAGCAGTGAGCCGACCTGGTCGAAAACCGGGGAGCTGTTTTTT.

This clonotype was found many times. The chain employs TRBV27 and TRBJ2-7; no definite D call. Trimming removed 3 bases from V and 2 bases from J, with 8 bases in between. This CDR3 contains 13 residues. Germline lookup yields CDR1 MNHEY and CDR2 SMNVEV (reference sequence). The CDR3 protein is CASSFGYAYEQYF. DNA of the CDR3: TGTGCCAGCAGTTTTGGCTACGCCTACGAGCAGTACTTC.

This chain joins TRBV7-3 and TRBJ2-2; 11 positions match TRBD2. From germline, CDR1 is SGHTA and CDR2 FQGTGA. The V gene end was trimmed by 5 bases and the J gene end by 4 bases; junction bases not matched to a gene: 6. The CDR3 loop spans 16 amino acids. The CDR3 DNA follows: TGTGCCAGCAGCCCTCTAGCGGGAGGCGGCACCGGGGAGCTGTTTTTT. It yields the protein CASSPLAGGGTGELFF.

The CDR3 coding sequence is TGTGCCAGCAGCTCGACAGGGTGGGGCACCGGGGAGCCCCAGCATTTT. Its translation: CASSSTGWGTGEPQHF. J is TRBJ1-5 and V is TRBV11-1, with TRBD1 matching over 7 bases. The CDR3 is 16 residues long. Germline CDR1 SGHAT, CDR2 FQDESV (reference sequence). V lost 4 bases to trimming and J lost 8 bases; unmatched junction nucleotides: 14.

This clonotype has a count of ten or more. V and J are TRBV28 and TRBJ1-5, with D unclear. This CDR3 has 15 residues. CDR1 and CDR2 from the germline V gene are MDHEN and SYDVKM. Trimming left V 6 bases short and J 4 bases short, with 16 bases between. The CDR3 is CASRPSVGRNQPQHF. DNA for the CDR3: TGTGCCAGCAGGCCTTCGGTCGGACGAAATCAGCCCCAGCATTTT.